These 2 T cell receptor beta chains were sequenced from one sample in a study of PD-L1 blockade in urothelial cancer (dated by TCRdb to about 2017). Receptor amplification or capture employed the immunoSEQ multiplex PCR assay. TCRdb took over this immuneACCESS table, retaining in-frame rearrangements with V and J assigned. Such tables are incomplete; in checked studies, under half of the missing clones stem from an unresolved V gene, and the remainder is unexplained. The sample data list about 93,000 clones, and almost 90% of these were observed just once. The ten largest clones represent around 1.5% of the sample. The time point label for this specimen denotes: pretreatment peripheral blood. The specimen comprised PBMCs, sampled around atezolizumab (anti-PD-L1) treatment. All receptors come from a man in his fifties or sixties with urothelial cancer.

This clone was counted a few times. This chain connects TRBV19 to TRBJ2-4, with a possible D match to TRBD1 (6 bases). Germline loops: CDR1 LNHDA, CDR2 SQIVND (reference sequence). V was trimmed by 4 bases and J by 0 bases, leaving 13 bases between them. The CDR3 length is 16 residues. The CDR3 region is CASSNQGLVAKNIQYF. CDR3 in DNA: TGTGCCAGTAGTAATCAGGGGTTAGTAGCCAAAAACATTCAGTACTTC. Combining the CDR3 with reference TRBV19 and TRBJ2-4 gives the whole variable domain DGGITQSPKYLFRKEGQNVTLSCEQNLNHDAMYWYRQDPGQGLRLIYYSQIVNDFQKGDIAEGYSVSREKKESFPLTVTSAQKNPTAFYLCASSNQGLVAKNIQYFGAGTRLSVL.

V and J are TRBV5-4 and TRBJ1-1, with TRBD1 matching over 8 bases. CDR1 is SGHNT and CDR2 is YYREEE in the germline V gene (reference sequence). This CDR3 spans 13 amino acids. V trimming: 6 bases; J trimming: 6 bases; junction bases outside the gene matches: 7. The CDR3 nucleotides read TGTGCCAGCACCTCCGACAGGGGACCTGAAGCTTTCTTT. Translated: CASTSDRGPEAFF.